This T cell receptor beta chain comes out of a study of cytomegalovirus exposure and HLA in healthy donors. Study-wide findings and caveats: First-cohort TCR clusters were later found to tend to co-occur in the 120 or so validation repertoires. The authors listed 164 TCR beta chains as cytomegalovirus-associated.

Sequencing was performed with immunoSEQ multiplex PCR; in TCRdb, only in-frame clones are kept and a portion is missing. This table holds more than 95,000 clones, approximately 95% found once. The V and J ends lost 7 bases and 6 bases respectively, with 13 bases between them. The CDR3 has 13 amino acids. Germline V gives CDR1 LNHDA, CDR2 SQIVND (reference sequence). Turning to this clone: Its antigen is still unknown.

V is TRBV19 and J is TRBJ1-5; a possible D gene is TRBD1 (6 bases). The receptor was derived from a man between 18 and 29 years old in good health and CMV-seronegative. The sample was PBMCs. The CDR3, as DNA: TGTGCCAGTACCACAACAGGGTTTCAGCCCCAGCATTTT. Residues: CASTTTGFQPQHF.